This passage covers 8 T cell receptor beta chains from one sample sequenced in a study of follicular helper T cells after annual influenza vaccination. Time point defined: 2015-2016 season, pre-vaccination. Clones were read by immunoSEQ multiplex PCR, and TCRdb kept only the in-frame ones, dropping some. The table shows just under 900 clones, with about three quarters occurring only once. The material was CXCR5+ CD38+ circulating T follicular helper cells from blood, obtained on the day of influenza vaccination. Specified subset: circulating Tfh, non-naive CD4+CXCR5+PD-1+ (ICOS+CD38+ or ICOS-CD38-). The receptors shown here come from an adult who received the influenza vaccine.

The chain joins TRBV7-2 to TRBJ2-5; D tentatively fits TRBD1 or TRBD2 (5 bases each). Germline V gene sequence: CDR1 SGHTA, CDR2 FQGNSA. The CDR3 sequence is 16 residues long. V shed 5 bases and J shed 2 bases, with 18 bases lying between them. This CDR3 is CASSPRLGPGQETQYF. In nucleotides, the CDR3 is TGTGCCAGCAGCCCCCGGTTGGGGCCGGGGCAAGAGACCCAGTACTTC.

This sequence joins TRBV7-2 and TRBJ2-2; D is possibly TRBD1 (5 bases). Trimming removed 5 bases at V and 8 bases at J, with 18 bases between. CDR1 and CDR2 (germline): SGHTA, FQGNSA. The CDR3 covers 15 residues. The CDR3 loop reads CASSPTYQGSGELFF. Written as DNA, the CDR3 is TGTGCCAGCAGCCCAACGTATCAGGGTTCGGGGGAGCTGTTTTTT.

This sequence joins TRBV19 and TRBJ2-3, with D perhaps matching TRBD2 (6 bases). The CDR3 is made up of 15 amino acids. Trimming cost V 3 bases and J 1 base, with 11 bases left between them. Germline values: CDR1 LNHDA, CDR2 SQIVND (reference sequence). This CDR3 is CASSMGRGGTDTQYF. The CDR3 DNA is TGTGCCAGTAGTATGGGGCGGGGCGGCACAGATACGCAGTATTTT. The full variable domain, its missing parts supplied by reference TRBV19 and TRBJ2-3, is DGGITQSPKYLFRKEGQNVTLSCEQNLNHDAMYWYRQDPGQGLRLIYYSQIVNDFQKGDIAEGYSVSREKKESFPLTVTSAQKNPTAFYLCASSMGRGGTDTQYFGPGTRLTVL.

J is TRBJ2-3 and V is TRBV7-3; 11 bases fit TRBD2. Germline CDR1 and CDR2: SGHTA and FQGTGA. The V segment lost 5 bases and the J segment 9 bases; nucleotides outside the gene matches: 13. The length of the CDR3 is 16 residues. CDR3 residues: CASSAKGGTSGQTQYF. The DNA for the CDR3 is TGTGCCAGCAGCGCAAAAGGGGGGACTAGCGGACAAACGCAGTATTTT.

The chain joins TRBV7-2 to TRBJ2-5, with D possibly called TRBD1 or TRBD2 (5 bases each). V lost 5 bases to trimming and J lost 5 bases, with 15 bases between them. The V gene's germline CDR1 is SGHTA and CDR2 FQGNSA. The CDR3 spans 14 residues. In nucleotides, the CDR3 is TGTGCCAGCAGCCCAGGGACGCCGCGGGAGACCCAGTACTTC. This encodes CASSPGTPRETQYF.

In nucleotides, the CDR3 is TGTGCCAGCTCACCTCGGTCTGAGACTAATGAAAAACTGTTTTTT. It is translated as CASSPRSETNEKLFF. This sequence joins TRBV18 and TRBJ1-4; D not certain. In germline, CDR1 is KGHSH, CDR2 LQKENI. The CDR3 covers 15 residues. Between the trimmed V and J ends, which lost 3 bases and 2 bases, there was a span of 10 bases. The full variable domain, completed using reference TRBV18 and TRBJ1-4, is NAGVMQNPRHLVRRRGQEARLRCSPMKGHSHVYWYRQLPEEGLKFMVYLQKENIIDESGMPKERFSAEFPKEGPSILRIQQVVRGDSAAYFCASSPRSETNEKLFFGSGTQLSVL.

This clone was detected once. The CDR3 DNA reads TGTGCCAGCAGCCGCAACCGGGGCCAGTCTAATGAAAAACTGTTTTTT. Residues: CASSRNRGQSNEKLFF. The V gene is TRBV14, the J gene TRBJ1-4; D perhaps matches TRBD1 (5 bases). Germline CDR1 reads SGHDN; CDR2 reads FVKESK. This CDR3 has 16 residues. The germline V and J ends were trimmed by 4 bases and 3 bases, with 15 bases remaining between them.

This clone was recorded a few times. The V and J genes are TRBV21-1 and TRBJ1-5; TRBD1, the D gene given by the table, was not confirmed from the DNA. TRBV21-1 is tagged as a pseudogene. This CDR3 region has 14 residues. CDR3 sequence reads: CASSKDRVGQPQHF. Here the CDR3 DNA reads TGTGCCAGCAGCAAAGACAGGGTTGGTCAGCCCCAGCATTTT.